One sample yielded the 20 T cell receptor beta chains listed below, sequenced in a study of cytomegalovirus exposure and HLA in healthy donors. The PCR used 60 Vbeta and 13 Jbeta primers. The table came from immunoSEQ multiplex PCR; TCRdb's copy has only in-frame clones and leaves some out. The sample includes over 110,000 clones, more than 70% of them seen just once. Sequenced sample: PBMCs. These TCRs come from a male donor in good health and CMV-seropositive.

The chain links TRBV18 to TRBJ1-4; D is perhaps TRBD1 (6 bases). CDR1 is KGHSH and CDR2 is LQKENI in the germline V gene. The CDR3 loop spans 15 amino acids. Deletions cut 3 bases from V and 2 bases from J, with 10 bases between. CDR3 amino acids: CASSPDRSTNEKLFF. In DNA, the CDR3 is TGTGCCAGCTCACCCGACAGGTCGACTAATGAAAAACTGTTTTTT.

In the case of this clone: One end of the junction is discordant with germline, which a read error may explain. The CDR3 nucleotides read TGTGCTAGCAGCCCCGGGACTAGCGGGAGGGGGAGAGAGACCCAGTACTTC. It specifies CASSPGTSGRGRETQYF. This chain uses TRBV7-7 with TRBJ2-5; 16 nucleotides match TRBD2. The CDR3 extends over 17 amino acids. Germline V gene sequence: CDR1 SSHAT, CDR2 FNYEAQ (reference sequence).

V and J are TRBV11-2 and TRBJ2-3; 9 bases are shared with TRBD1. Germline lookup yields CDR1 SGHAT and CDR2 FQNNGV. This CDR3 has 15 amino acids. V was pared by 5 bases and J by 2 bases, with 5 bases of the junction left unmatched. The CDR3 DNA reads as TGTGCCAGCAGCCTGGGGGACAGGGACACAGATACGCAGTATTTT. Residues: CASSLGDRDTDTQYF.

This clone was seen a single time. The chain joins TRBV2 to TRBJ2-7; 8 bases align to TRBD1. With V trimmed by 4 bases and J by 2 bases, 7 bases remained unmatched. The germline V gene has CDR1 SNHLY and CDR2 FYNNEI. The CDR3 is made up of 15 amino acids. CDR3 region: CASSGNRGYPYEQYF. CDR3 DNA sequence: TGTGCCAGCAGTGGGAACAGGGGGTACCCCTACGAGCAGTACTTC.

The V gene is TRBV5-4, the J gene TRBJ2-5, with TRBD2 matching over 12 bases. V trimming: 4 bases; J trimming: 5 bases; junction bases outside the gene matches: 9. The germline CDR1 and CDR2 sequences are SGHNT and YYREEE (reference sequence). This CDR3 spans 16 amino acids. The DNA for the CDR3 is TGTGCCAGCAGCACCGGACTAGCGGGGATTGTGGAGACCCAGTACTTC. This gives the protein CASSTGLAGIVETQYF.

The rearrangement links TRBV7-9 to TRBJ1-6, with TRBD1 as a possible D gene (6 bases). There are 17 residues in the CDR3. In germline, CDR1 is SEHNR, CDR2 FQNEAQ (reference sequence). Deletions cut 1 base from V and 6 bases from J, with 16 bases between. The CDR3 DNA follows: TGTGCCAGCAGCTTAGGTGCAGGGACAAACCTTAATTCACCCCTCCACTTT. Its translation: CASSLGAGTNLNSPLHF.

This chain joins TRBV7-2 and TRBJ2-7; 9 bases map to TRBD1. Unmatched junction bases numbered 6, after V lost 5 bases and J lost 4 bases. The germline V gene has CDR1 SGHTA and CDR2 FQGNSA. The CDR3 contains 14 residues. The chain's CDR3 is CASSQRQGVYEQYF. The CDR3 region has the DNA TGTGCCAGCAGCCAAAGACAGGGGGTTTACGAGCAGTACTTC.

This clone has only a few counts. The chain has TRBV6-1 and TRBJ2-7, with a tentative D call TRBD1 (6 bases). Trimming shortened V by 2 bases and J by 4 bases, and 9 bases separated the two germline ends. Germline V gene data show CDR1 as MNHNS and CDR2 as SASEGT. CDR3 length equals 13 residues. In DNA form, the CDR3 reads TGTGCCAGCAGTGAATCAGGGGAATACGAGCAGTACTTC. It is translated as CASSESGEYEQYF.

The rearrangement joins TRBV5-5 to TRBJ1-5; 9 nucleotides line up with TRBD1. CDR3 length: 14 residues. Germline V gives CDR1 SGHKS, CDR2 YYEKEE (reference sequence). V was pared by 2 bases and J by 5 bases, with 2 bases of the junction left unmatched. CDR3 residues: CASSFGTGYQPQHF. The CDR3 nucleotides read TGTGCCAGCAGCTTCGGGACAGGGTATCAGCCCCAGCATTTT.

This chain uses TRBV5-4 with TRBJ2-3; 9 nucleotides align to TRBD2. The CDR3 covers 17 residues. With 1 base clipped from V and 0 bases from J, the junction kept 6 bases outside the gene matches. Germline CDR1 reads SGHNT; CDR2 reads YYREEE (reference sequence). The CDR3 here is CASSLLLAGISTDTQYF. CDR3 coding DNA: TGTGCCAGCAGCTTGCTTCTAGCGGGAATTAGCACAGATACGCAGTATTTT.

This chain connects TRBV18 to TRBJ2-1; 9 nucleotides agree with TRBD1. Germline V gene lookup returns CDR1 KGHSH and CDR2 LQKENI. J gave up 6 bases and V 8 bases, and 8 bases lay outside the gene matches. This CDR3 is 14 amino acids long. This chain's CDR3 is CASTRGQGINEQFF. The CDR3 DNA is TGTGCCAGCACAAGGGGACAGGGAATCAATGAGCAGTTCTTC.

This clone was detected once. The CDR3 nucleotides read TGCGCCAGCAGCCAAGAGCAGGGTGCATTCAATCAGCCCCAGCATTTT. Its translation is CASSQEQGAFNQPQHF. V usage is TRBV4-1 and J usage is TRBJ1-5; tentatively, D is TRBD1 (5 bases). Per the germline V gene, CDR1 is MGHRA and CDR2 is YSYEKL. This CDR3 contains 16 residues. The ends were cut back, 0 bases at V and 3 bases at J, with 12 bases in the middle.

This clone showed up just once. The gene calls are TRBV28 and TRBJ2-3; D perhaps matches TRBD1 (6 bases). The CDR3 length is 15 residues. V was pared by 2 bases and J by 1 base, with 10 bases between. Germline-derived CDR1 and CDR2 are MDHEN and SYDVKM. The CDR3 region is CASSLTGLGTDTQYF. DNA for the CDR3: TGTGCCAGCAGTTTAACAGGGCTGGGCACAGATACGCAGTATTTT.

The sample holds a few counts of this clone. The genes are TRBV6-5 and TRBJ2-1; no firm D call. Germline-derived CDR1 and CDR2 are MNHEY and SVGAGI. This CDR3 spans 13 amino acids. Deletions cut 0 bases from V and 7 bases from J, with 7 bases between. The CDR3 DNA sequence: TGTGCCAGCAGTTACTCGTGGCAAAATGAGCAGTTCTTC. Amino acid sequence: CASSYSWQNEQFF.

This sequence joins TRBV28 and TRBJ1-4, with unresolved D. The germline CDR1 and CDR2 sequences are MDHEN and SYDVKM. The CDR3 is 16 residues long. V shed 4 bases and J shed 3 bases, with 15 bases lying between them. The DNA for the CDR3 is TGTGCCAGCAGTTGGGTCGTTTCAGGTCCTAATGAAAAACTGTTTTTT. It is translated as CASSWVVSGPNEKLFF.

This clone was observed once. The chain joins TRBV5-4 to TRBJ1-5; D may be TRBD1 (6 bases). Germline CDR1 reads SGHNT; CDR2 reads YYREEE (reference sequence). The CDR3 sequence is 13 residues long. The V end lost 2 bases, the J end lost 5 bases, and 8 bases lay between the germline ends. CDR3: CASSFKGDQPQHF. The CDR3 nucleotides read TGTGCCAGCAGCTTTAAGGGGGATCAGCCCCAGCATTTT.

The rearrangement links TRBV6-5 to TRBJ2-7, with 7 bases fitting TRBD1. This CDR3 comprises 15 residues. CDR1 MNHEY and CDR2 SVGAGI come from the germline V gene. The ends lost 2 bases at V and 3 bases at J; junction bases unmatched: 7. The CDR3 spells CASSYNPGQNYEQYF. In DNA form, the CDR3 reads TGTGCCAGCAGTTACAATCCGGGACAGAACTACGAGCAGTACTTC.

The CDR3 DNA reads as TGTGCCAGCAGTTACAGGGGAGGTGAAAAACTGTTTTTT. Its translation: CASSYRGGEKLFF. The J gene is TRBJ1-4, the V gene TRBV6-5, with D possibly matching TRBD1 (5 bases). Looked up from germline, CDR1 is MNHEY and CDR2 is SVGAGI. The V end lost 2 bases, the J end lost 7 bases, and 8 bases lay between the germline ends. The CDR3 loop spans 13 amino acids.

CDR3 DNA: TGTGCCAGCAGCTTCCCGAGACGTAGCGGAAACACAGATACGCAGTATTTT. Encoded protein: CASSFPRRSGNTDTQYF. The V gene is TRBV11-2, the J gene TRBJ2-3, with D perhaps matching TRBD2 (6 bases). The CDR3 loop spans 17 amino acids. In germline, CDR1 is SGHAT, CDR2 FQNNGV. Trimming left V 3 bases short and J 2 bases short, with 18 bases between.

V is TRBV5-4 and J is TRBJ2-7; 8 positions match TRBD2. The ends lost 4 bases at V and 0 bases at J; junction bases unmatched: 9. Germline-derived CDR1 and CDR2 are SGHNT and YYREEE (reference sequence). The CDR3 covers 16 residues. The chain's CDR3 is CASSPGGGRSSYEQYF. CDR3 nucleotide sequence: TGTGCCAGCAGCCCCGGCGGGGGGAGGAGCTCCTACGAGCAGTACTTC.